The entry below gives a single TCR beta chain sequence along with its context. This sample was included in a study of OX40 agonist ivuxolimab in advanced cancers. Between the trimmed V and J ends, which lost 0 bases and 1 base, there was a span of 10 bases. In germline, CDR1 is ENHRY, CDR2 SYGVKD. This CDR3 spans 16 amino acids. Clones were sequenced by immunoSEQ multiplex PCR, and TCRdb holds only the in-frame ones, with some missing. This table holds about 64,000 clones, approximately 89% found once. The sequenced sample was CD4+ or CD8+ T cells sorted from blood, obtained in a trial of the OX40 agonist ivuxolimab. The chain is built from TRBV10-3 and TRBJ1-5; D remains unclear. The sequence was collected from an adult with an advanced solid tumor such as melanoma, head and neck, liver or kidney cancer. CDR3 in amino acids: CAISESSDLSNQPQHF. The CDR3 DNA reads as TGTGCCATCAGTGAGTCGAGTGACCTGAGCAATCAGCCCCAGCATTTT.